The 13 T cell receptor beta chains below come from one sample, sequenced in a study of blood T cell repertoires in COVID-19. Sequencing was performed with immunoSEQ multiplex PCR; in TCRdb, only in-frame clones are kept and a portion is missing. The sample lists fewer than 250,000 clones, over 75% occurring once. Material for sequencing was PBMCs or T cells enriched from blood (not recorded which). The receptor set was obtained from a woman aged 40 to 49 with acute COVID-19.

This chain joins TRBV5-8 and TRBJ1-4; 9 bases agree with TRBD1. Per the germline V gene, CDR1 is SGHTS and CDR2 is YDEGEE. This CDR3 contains 15 residues. V shed 3 bases and J 4 bases; nucleotides not matched to a gene: 4. CDR3 DNA sequence: TGTGCCAGCAGCTCCGGGACAGGGAGTAATGAAAAACTGTTTTTT. Translation gives CASSSGTGSNEKLFF.

The chain employs TRBV6-5 and TRBJ1-5, with 9 bases matching TRBD1. Germline trimming cut 6 bases from V and 5 bases from J; bases unmatched to any gene: 8. Germline V gene data show CDR1 as MNHEY and CDR2 as SVGAGI. This CDR3 contains 15 residues. CDR3 coding DNA: TGTGCCAGCAGATCCGGGACAGGGAACGATCAGCCCCAGCATTTT. Translated: CASRSGTGNDQPQHF.

The chain combines TRBV20-1 with TRBJ1-6; 8 bases are shared with TRBD1. This CDR3 is built from 15 residues. Trimming at V came to 3 bases and at J to 6 bases, leaving 7 bases not matched to a gene. The germline CDR1 and CDR2 sequences are DFQATT and SNEGSKA (reference sequence). The CDR3 nucleotides are TGCAGTGCTAGTTTGGGGCAGGGGGCTAATTCACCCCTCCACTTT. Protein product: CSASLGQGANSPLHF.

This clone turned up a few times. V usage is TRBV7-6 and J usage is TRBJ2-1; 12 bases map to TRBD1. The CDR3 is made up of 15 amino acids. V lost 3 bases and J lost 8; bases outside the gene matches: 5. Germline V gene sequence: CDR1 SGHVS, CDR2 FNYEAQ. CDR3 bases: TGTGCCAGCAGCTTGCCGGGACAGGGGGCCCATGAGCAGTTCTTC. Amino acid sequence: CASSLPGQGAHEQFF.

J is TRBJ2-4 and V is TRBV5-1; 8 nucleotides line up with TRBD2. CDR1 SGHRS and CDR2 YFSETQ come from the germline V gene. The junction had 5 bases not matched to a gene; V was cut back by 0 bases and J by 9 bases. The CDR3 loop spans 14 amino acids. CDR3 bases: TGCGCCAGCAGCTTGGTCTCGCTAGCGGGCATTCAGTACTTC. Translated: CASSLVSLAGIQYF.

V gene TRBV4-1 combines with J gene TRBJ2-7, with a tentative D call TRBD2 (6 bases). Deletions cut 4 bases from V and 2 bases from J, with 15 bases between. Germline V lookup: CDR1 MGHRA, CDR2 YSYEKL. The CDR3 contains 15 residues. CDR3 nucleotide sequence: TGCGCCAGCAGCCGAGGCGGGGTGGGGGCCTACGAGCAGTACTTC. Translation gives CASSRGGVGAYEQYF.

The chain carries TRBV28 and TRBJ1-2, with D possibly matching TRBD1 (6 bases). Trimming took off 6 bases at V and 4 bases at J, with 21 bases between the two ends. Germline assignment: CDR1 MDHEN and CDR2 SYDVKM. The CDR3 has 16 residues. The chain's CDR3 is CASSHTVGQWGYGYTF. CDR3 bases: TGTGCCAGCAGCCATACTGTTGGACAGTGGGGCTATGGCTACACCTTC.

V gene TRBV19 combines with J gene TRBJ2-3; TRBD1 agrees at 7 bases. V was pared by 7 bases and J by 7 bases, with 5 bases of the junction left unmatched. CDR3 length: 12 amino acids. Looked up from germline, CDR1 is LNHDA and CDR2 is SQIVND (reference sequence). As DNA, the CDR3 is TGTGCCAGTAACAACAGGGGAAATACGCAGTATTTT. It is translated as CASNNRGNTQYF.

The V gene is TRBV28, the J gene TRBJ1-1; 9 nucleotides line up with TRBD1. Germline V gene lookup returns CDR1 MDHEN and CDR2 SYDVKM. The CDR3 consists of 14 residues. Trimming took 3 bases from V and 2 from J; bases not matched to a gene: 1. The CDR3 loop is CASSFTGGNTEAFF. The CDR3 DNA reads as TGTGCCAGCAGTTTTACAGGGGGCAACACTGAAGCTTTCTTT.

This sequence joins TRBV11-3 and TRBJ1-1; D uncertain. Per germline, CDR1 SGHNT and CDR2 YENEEA. V was trimmed by 3 bases and J by 4 bases, leaving 9 bases between them. This CDR3 has 13 residues. The CDR3 region is CASSLGAGTEAFF. In DNA, the CDR3 is TGTGCCAGCAGCTTGGGTGCGGGCACTGAAGCTTTCTTT. The entire variable domain, with the rest obtained from reference TRBV11-3 and TRBJ1-1, is as follows: EAGVVQSPRYKIIEKKQPVAFWCNPISGHNTLYWYLQNLGQGPELLIRYENEEAVDDSQLPKDRFSAERLKGVDSTLKIQPAELGDSAVYLCASSLGAGTEAFFGQGTRLTVV.

The CDR3: CASSLDRGQQKPQHF. CDR3 coding DNA: TGTGCCAGCAGTCTAGACAGGGGACAGCAGAAGCCCCAGCATTTT. V gene TRBV28 combines with J gene TRBJ1-5; TRBD1 matches 8 bases. V was clipped by 5 bases and J by 8 bases; unmatched bases: 11. Germline V gene sequence: CDR1 MDHEN, CDR2 SYDVKM. The CDR3 runs 15 residues. The whole variable domain, remainder taken from reference TRBV28 and TRBJ1-5, is DVKVTQSSRYLVKRTGEKVFLECVQDMDHENMFWYRQDPGLGLRLIYFSYDVKMKEKGDIPEGYSVSREKKERFSLILESASTNQTSMYLCASSLDRGQQKPQHFGDGTRLSIL.

The rearrangement links TRBV14 to TRBJ2-3, with TRBD2 as a possible D gene (6 bases). V lost 3 bases, J lost 6 bases, and 13 bases lay in between. CDR1 is SGHDN and CDR2 is FVKESK in the germline V gene. There are 14 residues in the CDR3. The CDR3 DNA sequence: TGTGCCAGCAGCCAGGGAGGTTTTAGGGATACGCAGTATTTT. As protein: CASSQGGFRDTQYF.

This clone was seen more than once but under ten times. This sequence joins TRBV30 and TRBJ2-7; the match to TRBD1 covers 7 bases. CDR1 GTSNPN and CDR2 SVGIG come from the germline V gene (reference sequence). V was pared by 8 bases and J by 3 bases, with 7 bases of the junction left unmatched. The CDR3 runs 12 residues. CDR3 bases: TGTGCCACCCACCCAGGGGGCTACGAGCAGTACTTC. Its translation is CATHPGGYEQYF.